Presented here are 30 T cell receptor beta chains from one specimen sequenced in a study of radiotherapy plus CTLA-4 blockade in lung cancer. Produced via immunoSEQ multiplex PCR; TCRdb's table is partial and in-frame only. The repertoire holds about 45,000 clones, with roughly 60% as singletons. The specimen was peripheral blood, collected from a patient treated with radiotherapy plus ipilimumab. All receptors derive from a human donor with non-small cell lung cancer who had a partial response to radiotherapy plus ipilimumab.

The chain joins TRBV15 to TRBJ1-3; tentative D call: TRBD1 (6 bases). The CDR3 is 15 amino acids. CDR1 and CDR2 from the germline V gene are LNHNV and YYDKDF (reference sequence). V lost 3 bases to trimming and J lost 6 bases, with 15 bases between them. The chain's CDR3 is CATSSNWDTLNTIYF. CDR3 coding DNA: TGTGCCACCAGCAGTAACTGGGACACACTAAACACCATATATTTT.

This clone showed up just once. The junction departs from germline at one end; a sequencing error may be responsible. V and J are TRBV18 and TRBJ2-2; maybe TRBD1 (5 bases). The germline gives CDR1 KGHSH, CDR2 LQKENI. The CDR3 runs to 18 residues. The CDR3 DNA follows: TGTGCCAGCTCACCAGTAGGACAAAGAAGGACGAAGACCGGGGAGCTGTTTTTT. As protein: CASSPVGQRRTKTGELFF.

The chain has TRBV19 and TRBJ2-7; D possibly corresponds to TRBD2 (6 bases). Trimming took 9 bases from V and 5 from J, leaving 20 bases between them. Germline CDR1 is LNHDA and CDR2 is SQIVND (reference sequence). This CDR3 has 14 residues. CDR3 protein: CASTRGYAGNEQYF. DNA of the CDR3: TGTGCCAGCACTAGGGGTTATGCGGGAAACGAGCAGTACTTC.

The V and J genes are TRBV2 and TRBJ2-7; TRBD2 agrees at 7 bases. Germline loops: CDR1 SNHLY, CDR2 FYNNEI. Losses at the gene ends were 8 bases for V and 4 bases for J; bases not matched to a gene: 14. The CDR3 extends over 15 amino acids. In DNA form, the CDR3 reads TGTGCCAGCGGTTTTCGCGGGAGTATCCCGTACGAGCAGTACTTC. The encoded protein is CASGFRGSIPYEQYF.

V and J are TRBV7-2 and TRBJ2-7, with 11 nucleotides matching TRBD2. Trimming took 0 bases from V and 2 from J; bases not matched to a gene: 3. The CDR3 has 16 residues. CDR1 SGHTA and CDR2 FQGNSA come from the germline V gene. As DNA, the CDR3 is TGTGCCAGCAGCTTAGCCCTACTAGCGGGAGCCTACGAGCAGTACTTC. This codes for CASSLALLAGAYEQYF.

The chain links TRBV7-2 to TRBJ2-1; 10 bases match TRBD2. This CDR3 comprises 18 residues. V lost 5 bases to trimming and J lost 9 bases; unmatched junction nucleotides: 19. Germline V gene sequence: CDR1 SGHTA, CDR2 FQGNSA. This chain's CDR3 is CASSQDLILLAGALEQFF. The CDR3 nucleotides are TGTGCCAGCAGCCAAGATCTCATCTTGCTAGCGGGAGCCCTTGAGCAGTTCTTC.

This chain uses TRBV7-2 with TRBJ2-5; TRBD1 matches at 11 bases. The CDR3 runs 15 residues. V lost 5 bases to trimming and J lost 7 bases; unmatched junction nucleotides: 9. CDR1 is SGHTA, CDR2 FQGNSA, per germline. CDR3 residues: CASSRTGTGGATQYF. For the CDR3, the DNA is TGTGCCAGCAGCCGGACAGGGACAGGGGGGGCGACCCAGTACTTC.

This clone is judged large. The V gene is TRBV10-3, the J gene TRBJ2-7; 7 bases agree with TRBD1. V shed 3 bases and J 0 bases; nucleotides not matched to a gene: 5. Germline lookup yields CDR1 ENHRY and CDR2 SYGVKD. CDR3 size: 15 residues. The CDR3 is CAISDPQGSSYEQYF. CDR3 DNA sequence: TGTGCCATCAGTGACCCACAGGGGAGCTCCTACGAGCAGTACTTC.

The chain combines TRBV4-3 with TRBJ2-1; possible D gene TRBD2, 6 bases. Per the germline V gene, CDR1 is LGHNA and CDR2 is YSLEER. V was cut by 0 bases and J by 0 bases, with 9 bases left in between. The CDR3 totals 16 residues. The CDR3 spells CASSQDGGSSYNEQFF. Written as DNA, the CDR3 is TGCGCCAGCAGCCAAGATGGGGGGAGCTCCTACAATGAGCAGTTCTTC.

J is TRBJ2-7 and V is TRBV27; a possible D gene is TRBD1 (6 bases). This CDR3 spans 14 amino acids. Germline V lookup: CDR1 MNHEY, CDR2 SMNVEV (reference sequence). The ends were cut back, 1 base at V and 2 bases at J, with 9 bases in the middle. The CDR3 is CASSLLDRPYEQYF. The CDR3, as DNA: TGTGCCAGCAGTTTATTGGACAGACCCTACGAGCAGTACTTC.

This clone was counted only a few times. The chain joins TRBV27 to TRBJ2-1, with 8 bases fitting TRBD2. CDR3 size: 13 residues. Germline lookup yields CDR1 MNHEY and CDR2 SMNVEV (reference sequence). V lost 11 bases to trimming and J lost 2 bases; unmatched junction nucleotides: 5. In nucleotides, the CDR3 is TGTGCCTGCTCGACTAGCGCCTACAATGAGCAGTTCTTC. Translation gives CACSTSAYNEQFF.

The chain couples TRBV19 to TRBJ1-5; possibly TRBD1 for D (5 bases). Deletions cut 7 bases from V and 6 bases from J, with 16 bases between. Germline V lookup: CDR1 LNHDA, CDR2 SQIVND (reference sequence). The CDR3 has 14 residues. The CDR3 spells CASTGHLPLQPQHF. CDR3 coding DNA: TGTGCCAGTACCGGACACCTCCCTCTTCAGCCCCAGCATTTT.

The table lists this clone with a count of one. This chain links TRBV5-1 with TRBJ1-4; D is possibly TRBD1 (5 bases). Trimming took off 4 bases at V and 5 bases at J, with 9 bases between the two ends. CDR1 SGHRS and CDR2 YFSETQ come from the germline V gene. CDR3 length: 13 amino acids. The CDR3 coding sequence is TGCGCCAGCAGCAATGGACAAAATGAAAAACTGTTTTTT. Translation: CASSNGQNEKLFF.

This chain's CDR3 is CASSISGGAYEQYF. For the CDR3, the DNA is TGTGCCAGTAGTATAAGCGGGGGGGCCTACGAGCAGTACTTC. The gene calls are TRBV19 and TRBJ2-7, with 10 bases lining up with TRBD2. Germline V gene sequence: CDR1 LNHDA, CDR2 SQIVND (reference sequence). CDR3 length: 14 residues. The V and J ends lost 2 bases and 2 bases, in that order; junction bases with no gene match: 0.

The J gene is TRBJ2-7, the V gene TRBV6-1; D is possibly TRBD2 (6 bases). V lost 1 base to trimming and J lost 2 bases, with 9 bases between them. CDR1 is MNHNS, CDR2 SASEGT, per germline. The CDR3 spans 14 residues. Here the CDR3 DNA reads TGTGCCAGCAGTGAAGGCGGGAAGCCCTACGAGCAGTACTTC. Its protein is CASSEGGKPYEQYF.

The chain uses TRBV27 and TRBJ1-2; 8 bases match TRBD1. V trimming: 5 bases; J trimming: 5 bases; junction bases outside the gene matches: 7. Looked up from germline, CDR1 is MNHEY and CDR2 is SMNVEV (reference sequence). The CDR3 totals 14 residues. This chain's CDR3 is CASSRSGTGYGYTF. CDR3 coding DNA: TGTGCCAGCAGTCGTTCCGGGACAGGTTATGGCTACACCTTC.

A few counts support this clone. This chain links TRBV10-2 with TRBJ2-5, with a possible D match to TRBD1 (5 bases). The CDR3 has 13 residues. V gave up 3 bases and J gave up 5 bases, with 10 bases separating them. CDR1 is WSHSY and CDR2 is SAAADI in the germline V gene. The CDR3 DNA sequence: TGCGCCAGCAGTGAAGGACAACGGGAGACCCAGTACTTC. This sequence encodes CASSEGQRETQYF.

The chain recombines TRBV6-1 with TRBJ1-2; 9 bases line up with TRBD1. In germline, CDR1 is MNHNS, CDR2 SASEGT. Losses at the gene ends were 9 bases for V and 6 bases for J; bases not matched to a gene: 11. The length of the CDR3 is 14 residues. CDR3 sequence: CASTPGTGLNGYTF. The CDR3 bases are TGTGCCAGTACTCCGGGGACAGGGTTAAATGGCTACACCTTC.

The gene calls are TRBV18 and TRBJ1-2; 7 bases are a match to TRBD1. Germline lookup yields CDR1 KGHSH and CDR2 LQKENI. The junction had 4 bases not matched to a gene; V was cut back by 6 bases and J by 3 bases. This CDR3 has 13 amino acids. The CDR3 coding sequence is TGTGCCAGCTCGCAGGGGGAGGACTATGGCTACACCTTC. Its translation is CASSQGEDYGYTF.

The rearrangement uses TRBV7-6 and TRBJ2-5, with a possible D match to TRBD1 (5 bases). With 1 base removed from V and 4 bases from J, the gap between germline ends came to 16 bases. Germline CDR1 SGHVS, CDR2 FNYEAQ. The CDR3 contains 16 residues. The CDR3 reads CASSLGILRGLETQYF. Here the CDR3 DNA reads TGTGCCAGCAGCTTAGGTATTCTTAGGGGTTTAGAGACCCAGTACTTC.

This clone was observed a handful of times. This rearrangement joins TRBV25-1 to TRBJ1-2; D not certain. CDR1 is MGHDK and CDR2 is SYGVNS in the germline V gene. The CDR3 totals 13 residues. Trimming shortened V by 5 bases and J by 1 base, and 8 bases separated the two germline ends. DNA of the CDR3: TGTGCCAGCAGTAGCGAGTTTAACTATGGCTACACCTTC. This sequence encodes CASSSEFNYGYTF.

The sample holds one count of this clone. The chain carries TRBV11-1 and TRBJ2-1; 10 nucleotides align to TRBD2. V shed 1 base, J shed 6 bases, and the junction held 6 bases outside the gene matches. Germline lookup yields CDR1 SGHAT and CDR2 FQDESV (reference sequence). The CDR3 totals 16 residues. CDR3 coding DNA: TGTGCCAGCAGCTTAGAGGGAAGGACTAGCGGCAATGAGCAGTTCTTC. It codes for CASSLEGRTSGNEQFF.

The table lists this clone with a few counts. The CDR3 protein is CAISVEVGSPRFF. In DNA form, the CDR3 reads TGTGCCATCAGTGTTGAGGTCGGTTCGCCGCGGTTCTTC. The chain joins TRBV10-3 to TRBJ2-1; D unclear. The CDR3 consists of 13 residues. Trimming shortened V by 4 bases and J by 15 bases, and 19 bases separated the two germline ends. CDR1 ENHRY and CDR2 SYGVKD come from the germline V gene.

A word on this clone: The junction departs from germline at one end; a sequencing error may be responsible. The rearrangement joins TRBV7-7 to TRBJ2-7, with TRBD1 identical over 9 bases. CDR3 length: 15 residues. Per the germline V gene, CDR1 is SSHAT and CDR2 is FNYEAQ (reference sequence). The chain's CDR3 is CASSPGQGRAHEQYF. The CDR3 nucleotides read TGTGCTAGCAGTCCAGGACAGGGGCGGGCCCACGAGCAGTACTTC.

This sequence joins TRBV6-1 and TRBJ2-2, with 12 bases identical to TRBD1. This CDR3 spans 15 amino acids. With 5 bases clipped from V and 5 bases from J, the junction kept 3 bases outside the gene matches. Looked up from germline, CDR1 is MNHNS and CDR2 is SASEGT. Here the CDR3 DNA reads TGTGCCAGCAGTCAGGGACAGGGGGCTACCGGGGAGCTGTTTTTT. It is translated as CASSQGQGATGELFF.

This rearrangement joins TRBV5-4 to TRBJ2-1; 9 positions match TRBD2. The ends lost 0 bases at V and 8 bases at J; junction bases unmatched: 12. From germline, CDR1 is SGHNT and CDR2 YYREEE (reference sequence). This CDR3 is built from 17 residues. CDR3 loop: CASSLGRGQLAGDEQFF. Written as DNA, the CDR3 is TGTGCCAGCAGCTTGGGGAGGGGGCAACTAGCGGGCGATGAGCAGTTCTTC.

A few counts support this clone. The CDR3 loop reads CASSEQGRQPQHF. The CDR3 bases are TGTGCCAGCAGTGAACAGGGACGTCAGCCCCAGCATTTT. The chain links TRBV27 to TRBJ1-5; D possibly corresponds to TRBD1 (6 bases). CDR1 MNHEY and CDR2 SMNVEV come from the germline V gene (reference sequence). CDR3 length: 13 residues. The ends were cut back, 5 bases at V and 6 bases at J, with 11 bases in the middle.

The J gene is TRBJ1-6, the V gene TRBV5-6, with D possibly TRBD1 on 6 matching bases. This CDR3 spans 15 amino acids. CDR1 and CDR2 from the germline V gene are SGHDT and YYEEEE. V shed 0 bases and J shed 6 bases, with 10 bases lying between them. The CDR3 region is CASSLEPGANSPLHF. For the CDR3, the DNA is TGTGCCAGCAGCTTGGAGCCAGGGGCTAATTCACCCCTCCACTTT.

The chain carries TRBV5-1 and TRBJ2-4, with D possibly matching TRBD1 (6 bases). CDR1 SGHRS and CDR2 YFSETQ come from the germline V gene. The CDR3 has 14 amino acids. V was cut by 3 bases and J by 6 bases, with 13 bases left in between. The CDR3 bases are TGCGCCAGCAGCTGGGATCTAGGGGGAAACATTCAGTACTTC. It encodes CASSWDLGGNIQYF.

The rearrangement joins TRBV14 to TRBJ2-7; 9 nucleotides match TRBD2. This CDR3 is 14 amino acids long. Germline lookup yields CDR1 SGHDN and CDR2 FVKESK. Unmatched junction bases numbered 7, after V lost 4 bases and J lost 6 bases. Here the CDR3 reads CASSPSGIGGEQYF. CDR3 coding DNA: TGTGCCAGCAGCCCTAGCGGGATTGGTGGCGAGCAGTACTTC.